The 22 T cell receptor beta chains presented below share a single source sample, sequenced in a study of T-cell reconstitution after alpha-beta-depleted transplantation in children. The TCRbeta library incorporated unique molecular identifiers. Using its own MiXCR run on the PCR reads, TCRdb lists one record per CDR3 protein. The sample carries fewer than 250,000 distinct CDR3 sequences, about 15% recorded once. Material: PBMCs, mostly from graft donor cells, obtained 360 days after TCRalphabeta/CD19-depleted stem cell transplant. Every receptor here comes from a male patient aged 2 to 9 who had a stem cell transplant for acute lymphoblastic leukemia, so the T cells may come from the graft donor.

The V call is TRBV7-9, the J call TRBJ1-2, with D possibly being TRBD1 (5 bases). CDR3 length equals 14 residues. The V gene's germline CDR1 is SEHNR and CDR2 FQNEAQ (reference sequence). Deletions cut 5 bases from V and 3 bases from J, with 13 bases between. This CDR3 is CASSARQWDYGYTF. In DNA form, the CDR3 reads TGTGCCAGCAGCGCAAGACAGTGGGACTATGGCTACACCTTC.

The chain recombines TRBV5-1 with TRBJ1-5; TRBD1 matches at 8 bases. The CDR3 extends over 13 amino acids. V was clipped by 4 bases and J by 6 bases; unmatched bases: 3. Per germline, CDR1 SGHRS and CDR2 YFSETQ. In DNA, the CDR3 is TGCGCCAGCAGCATGGGACAGGCTCAGCCCCAGCATTTT. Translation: CASSMGQAQPQHF. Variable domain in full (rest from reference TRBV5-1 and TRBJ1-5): KAGVTQTPRYLIKTRGQQVTLSCSPISGHRSVSWYQQTPGQGLQFLFEYFSETQRNKGNFPGRFSGRQFSNSRSEMNVSTLELGDSALYLCASSMGQAQPQHFGDGTRLSIL.

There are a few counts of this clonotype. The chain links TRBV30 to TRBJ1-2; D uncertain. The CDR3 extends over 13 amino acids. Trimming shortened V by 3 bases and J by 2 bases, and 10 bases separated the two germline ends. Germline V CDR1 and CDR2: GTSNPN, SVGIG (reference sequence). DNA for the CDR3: TGTGCCTGGAGGGATCAAGAAAACTATGGCTACACCTTC. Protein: CAWRDQENYGYTF. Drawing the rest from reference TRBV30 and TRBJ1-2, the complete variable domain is SQTIHQWPATLVQPVGSPLSLECTVEGTSNPNLYWYRQAAGRGLQLLFYSVGIGQISSEVPQNLSASRPQDRQFILSSKKLLLSDSGFYLCAWRDQENYGYTFGSGTRLTVV.

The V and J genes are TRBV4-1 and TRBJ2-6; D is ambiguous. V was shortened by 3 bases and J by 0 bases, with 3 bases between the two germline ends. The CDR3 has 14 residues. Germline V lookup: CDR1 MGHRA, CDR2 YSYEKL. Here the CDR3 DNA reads TGCGCCAGCAGCCAGCACTCTGGGGCCAACGTCCTGACTTTC. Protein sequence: CASSQHSGANVLTF.

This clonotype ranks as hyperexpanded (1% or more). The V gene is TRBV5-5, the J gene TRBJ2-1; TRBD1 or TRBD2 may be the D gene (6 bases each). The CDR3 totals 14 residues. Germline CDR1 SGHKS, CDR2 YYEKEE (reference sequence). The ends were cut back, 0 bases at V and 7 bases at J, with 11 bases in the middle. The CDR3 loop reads CASSLEVGGNEQFF. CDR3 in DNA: TGTGCCAGCAGCTTGGAGGTAGGGGGGAATGAGCAGTTCTTC.

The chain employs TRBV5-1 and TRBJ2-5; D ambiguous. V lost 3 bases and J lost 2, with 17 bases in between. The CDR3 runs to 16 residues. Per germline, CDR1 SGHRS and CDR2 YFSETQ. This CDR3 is CASSSPMVEVQETQYF. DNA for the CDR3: TGCGCCAGCAGCTCTCCGATGGTTGAAGTGCAAGAGACCCAGTACTTC.

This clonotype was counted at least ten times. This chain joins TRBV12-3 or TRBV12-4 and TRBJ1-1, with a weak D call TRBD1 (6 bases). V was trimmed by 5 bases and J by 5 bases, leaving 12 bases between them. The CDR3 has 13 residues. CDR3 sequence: CASSVQGITEAFF. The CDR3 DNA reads TGTGCCAGCAGTGTGCAGGGGATTACTGAAGCTTTCTTT.

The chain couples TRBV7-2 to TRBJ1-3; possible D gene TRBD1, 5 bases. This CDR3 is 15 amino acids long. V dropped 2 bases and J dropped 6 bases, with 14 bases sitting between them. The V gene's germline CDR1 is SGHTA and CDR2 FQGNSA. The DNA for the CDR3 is TGTGCCAGCAGCTTACAGGCGGGGGATACAAACACCATATATTTT. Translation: CASSLQAGDTNTIYF.

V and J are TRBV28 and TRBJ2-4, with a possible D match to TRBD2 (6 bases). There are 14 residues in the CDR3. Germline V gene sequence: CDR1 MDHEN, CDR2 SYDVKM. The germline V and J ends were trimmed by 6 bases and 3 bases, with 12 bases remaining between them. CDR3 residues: CASSDTGVKNIQYF. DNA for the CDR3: TGTGCCAGCAGCGATACGGGGGTCAAAAACATTCAGTACTTC. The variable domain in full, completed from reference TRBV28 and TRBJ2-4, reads DVKVTQSSRYLVKRTGEKVFLECVQDMDHENMFWYRQDPGLGLRLIYFSYDVKMKEKGDIPEGYSVSREKKERFSLILESASTNQTSMYLCASSDTGVKNIQYFGAGTRLSVL.

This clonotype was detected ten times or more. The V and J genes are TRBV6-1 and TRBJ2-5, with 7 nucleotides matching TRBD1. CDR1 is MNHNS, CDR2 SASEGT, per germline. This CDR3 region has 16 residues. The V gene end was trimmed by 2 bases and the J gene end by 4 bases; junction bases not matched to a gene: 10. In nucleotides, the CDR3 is TGTGCCAGCAGTGAATGGGGCACAGGGGCGGGAGAGACCCAGTACTTC. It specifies CASSEWGTGAGETQYF.

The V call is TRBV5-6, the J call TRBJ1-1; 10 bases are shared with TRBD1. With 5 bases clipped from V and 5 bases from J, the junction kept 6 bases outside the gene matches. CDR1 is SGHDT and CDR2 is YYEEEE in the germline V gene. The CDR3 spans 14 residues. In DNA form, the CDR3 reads TGTGCCAGCAGGACTGGGACAGGGGTTACTGAAGCTTTCTTT. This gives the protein CASRTGTGVTEAFF.

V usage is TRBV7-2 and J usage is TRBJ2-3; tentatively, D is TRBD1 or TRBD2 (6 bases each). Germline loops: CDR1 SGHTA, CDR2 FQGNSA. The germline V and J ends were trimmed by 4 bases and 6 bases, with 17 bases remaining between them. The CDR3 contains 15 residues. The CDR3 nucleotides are TGTGCCAGCAGCTCCCCCCCCGGGGGCTTGGATACGCAGTATTTT. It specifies CASSSPPGGLDTQYF.

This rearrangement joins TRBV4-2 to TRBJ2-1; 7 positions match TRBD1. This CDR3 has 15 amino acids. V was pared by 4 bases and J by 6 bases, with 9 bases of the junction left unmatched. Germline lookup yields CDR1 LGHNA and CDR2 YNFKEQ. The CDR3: CASSPNIGQANEQFF. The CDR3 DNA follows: TGTGCCAGCAGCCCAAATATAGGACAGGCCAATGAGCAGTTCTTC.

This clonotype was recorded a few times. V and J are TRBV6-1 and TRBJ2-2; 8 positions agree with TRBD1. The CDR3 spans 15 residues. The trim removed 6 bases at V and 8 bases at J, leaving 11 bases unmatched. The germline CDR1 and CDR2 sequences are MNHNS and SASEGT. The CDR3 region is CASRRPTGEAGELFF. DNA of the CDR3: TGTGCCAGCAGGCGACCGACAGGGGAGGCGGGGGAGCTGTTTTTT.

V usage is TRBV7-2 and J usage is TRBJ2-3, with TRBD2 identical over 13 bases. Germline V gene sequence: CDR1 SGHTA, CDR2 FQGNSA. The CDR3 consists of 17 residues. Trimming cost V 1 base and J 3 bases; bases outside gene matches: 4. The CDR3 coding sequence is TGTGCCAGCAGCTTAGGACTAGCGGGGGGTAGGACAGATACGCAGTATTTT. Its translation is CASSLGLAGGRTDTQYF. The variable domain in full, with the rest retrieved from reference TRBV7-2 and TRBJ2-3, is GAGVSQSPSNKVTEKGKDVELRCDPISGHTALYWYRQSLGQGLEFLIYFQGNSAPDKSGLPSDRFSAERTGGSVSTLTIQRTQQEDSAVYLCASSLGLAGGRTDTQYFGPGTRLTVL.

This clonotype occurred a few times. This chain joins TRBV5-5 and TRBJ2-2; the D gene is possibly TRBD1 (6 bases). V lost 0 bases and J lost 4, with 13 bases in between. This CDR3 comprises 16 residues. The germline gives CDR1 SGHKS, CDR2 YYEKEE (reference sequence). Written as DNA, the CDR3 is TGTGCCAGCAGCTTGGATTGGGGGCGCGTCACCGGGGAGCTGTTTTTT. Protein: CASSLDWGRVTGELFF.

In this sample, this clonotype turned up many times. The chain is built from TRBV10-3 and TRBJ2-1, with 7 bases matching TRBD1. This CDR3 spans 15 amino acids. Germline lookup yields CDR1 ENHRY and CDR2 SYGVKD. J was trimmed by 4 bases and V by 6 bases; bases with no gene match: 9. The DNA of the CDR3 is TGTGCCATCAGGGACACAGGGGAAAAGTACAATGAGCAGTTCTTC. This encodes CAIRDTGEKYNEQFF.

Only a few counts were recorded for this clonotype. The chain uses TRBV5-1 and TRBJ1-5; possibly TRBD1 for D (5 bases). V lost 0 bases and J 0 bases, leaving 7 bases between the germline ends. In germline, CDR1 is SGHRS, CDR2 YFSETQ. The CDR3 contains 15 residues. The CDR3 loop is CASSLVGASNQPQHF. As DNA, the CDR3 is TGCGCCAGCAGCTTGGTAGGGGCTAGCAATCAGCCCCAGCATTTT.

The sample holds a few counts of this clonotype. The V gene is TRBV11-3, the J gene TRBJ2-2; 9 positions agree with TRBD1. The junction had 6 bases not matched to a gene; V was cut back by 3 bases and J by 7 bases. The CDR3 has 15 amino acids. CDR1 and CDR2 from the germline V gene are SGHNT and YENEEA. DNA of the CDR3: TGTGCCAGCAGCTTCCGGGACAGGGACGGCGGGGAGCTGTTTTTT. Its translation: CASSFRDRDGGELFF.

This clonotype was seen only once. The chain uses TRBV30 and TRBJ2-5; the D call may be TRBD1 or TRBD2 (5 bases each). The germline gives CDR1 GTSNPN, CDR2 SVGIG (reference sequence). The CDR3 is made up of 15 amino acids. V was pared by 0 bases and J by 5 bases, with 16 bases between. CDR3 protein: CAWSVRSLGRETQYF. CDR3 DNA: TGTGCCTGGAGTGTACGGTCTTTGGGACGGGAGACCCAGTACTTC.

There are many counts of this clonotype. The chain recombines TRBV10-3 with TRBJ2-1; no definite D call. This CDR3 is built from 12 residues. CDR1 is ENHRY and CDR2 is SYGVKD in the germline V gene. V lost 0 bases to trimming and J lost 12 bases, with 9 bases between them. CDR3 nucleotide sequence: TGTGCCATCAGTGAGTCTGGGGTGGTGCAGTTCTTC. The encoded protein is CAISESGVVQFF.

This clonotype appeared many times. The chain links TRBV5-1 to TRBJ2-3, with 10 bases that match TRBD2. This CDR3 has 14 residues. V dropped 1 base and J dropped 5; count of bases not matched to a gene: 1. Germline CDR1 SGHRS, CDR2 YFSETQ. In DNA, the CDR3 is TGCGCCAGCAGCTTGCAGCGGGGGGGAGATACGCAGTATTTT. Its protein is CASSLQRGGDTQYF.